Below, 4 T cell receptor beta chains from the same sample are listed, as sequenced in a study of a mutant IDH1 vaccine in newly diagnosed glioma. Their antigens are not known. Specified time point: week 23, last vaccination. In every dose of vaccine, 300 ug of mutant IDH1 20-mer peptide was given alongside topical imiquimod. Method: immunoSEQ multiplex PCR; TCRdb's copy keeps in-frame clones and lacks some. This sample has about 54,000 clones, with roughly 80% found just once. The sample here was PBMCs, taken from a glioma patient whose treatment included an IDH1 peptide vaccine. These receptor sequences come from a man between 40 and 49 years old with glioma.

The chain has TRBV7-9 and TRBJ2-2; no firm D call. Trimming left V 1 base short and J 2 bases short, with 5 bases between. The V gene's germline CDR1 is SEHNR and CDR2 FQNEAQ (reference sequence). The CDR3 is 14 residues long. In DNA, the CDR3 is TGTGCCAGCAGCTTAGTCAGCAACACCGGGGAGCTGTTTTTT. Protein product: CASSLVSNTGELFF.

V gene TRBV5-1 combines with J gene TRBJ2-2; TRBD1 matches 7 bases. Trimming took 4 bases from V and 6 from J; bases not matched to a gene: 3. The CDR3 has 13 residues. Germline CDR1 reads SGHRS; CDR2 reads YFSETQ. The CDR3: CASSITGAGELFF. DNA of the CDR3: TGCGCCAGCAGCATAACAGGGGCCGGGGAGCTGTTTTTT.

The chain carries TRBV6-6 and TRBJ1-5, with D perhaps TRBD1 (5 bases). Germline assignment: CDR1 MNHNY and CDR2 SVGAGI (reference sequence). This CDR3 has 14 amino acids. Trimming shortened V by 1 base and J by 4 bases, and 8 bases separated the two germline ends. Here the CDR3 DNA reads TGTGCCAGCAGTTACTGGGGACCTAATCAGCCCCAGCATTTT. Its protein product is CASSYWGPNQPQHF.

This clone was detected once. The chain combines TRBV7-9 with TRBJ2-7; possible D gene TRBD1, 6 bases. Germline V lookup: CDR1 SEHNR, CDR2 FQNEAQ (reference sequence). V was clipped by 5 bases and J by 1 base, with 18 bases between them. The CDR3 spans 16 residues. CDR3 sequence (DNA): TGTGCCAGCAGCCCCGGACAGTCCCGAGCTTCCTACGAGCAGTACTTC. Its translation is CASSPGQSRASYEQYF.